The rows below give T cell receptor beta chains drawn from one sample of a study of blood T cell repertoires in COVID-19. Clones were read by immunoSEQ multiplex PCR, and TCRdb kept only the in-frame ones, dropping some. Among 72,000 or so clones listed, more than 75% were seen once. Material: peripheral blood. The source of these receptors is a woman in her sixties or seventies with acute or convalescent COVID-19. CDR3s include the opening cysteine and the closing phenylalanine or tryptophan. Each record gives: J gene, V gene, D gene, clone size, CDR3 DNA, CDR3 protein. A D gene is named only where the DNA matches it firmly. Clone size is stated in some rows and not others, as once, few, many or a class when expanded.

TRBJ1-4	TRBV5-6	TRBD1	NA	TGTGCCAGCAGCCCCGGGACAGGGACTAATGAAAAACTGTTTTTT	CASSPGTGTNEKLFF
TRBJ1-4	TRBV5-1	NA	NA	TGCGCCAGCAGCTTGGGAGACAGAGTGACAAATGAAAAACTGTTTTTT	CASSLGDRVTNEKLFF
TRBJ1-5	TRBV4-2	NA	NA	TGTGCCAGCAGCCAAGATCTTGGTGTCCCGGTCGCGGATTTT	CASSQDLGVPVADF
TRBJ1-5	TRBV30	NA	NA	TGTGCCTGGAGTCTCCCCCTCTCCCCCCAGCATTTT	CAWSLPLSPQHF
TRBJ2-2	TRBV12-3/TRBV12-4	NA	once	TGTGCCAGCAGTTTGCTACAGGGCGGGGAGCTGTTTTTT	CASSLLQGGELFF
TRBJ2-7	TRBV18	TRBD2	NA	TGTGCCAGCTCACCGGGACTAGCGGGGGTCTACGAGCAGTACTTC	CASSPGLAGVYEQYF
TRBJ2-7	TRBV9	TRBD2	NA	TGTGCCAGCAGCGGAGCGGGGGAGACCTCCTACGAGCAGTACTTC	CASSGAGETSYEQYF
TRBJ2-3	TRBV20-1	NA	NA	TGCAGTGCTAGTGTTAGCCTAACTAGCACAGATACGCAGTATTTT	CSASVSLTSTDTQYF
TRBJ2-1	TRBV5-4	TRBD1	NA	TGTGCCAGCAGCTTTGGGACAGGGGCGTCGGATGAGCAGTTCTTC	CASSFGTGASDEQFF
TRBJ2-5	TRBV14	TRBD1	NA	TGTGCCAGCAGCCACTGGACAGGTCAAGAGACCCAGTACTTC	CASSHWTGQETQYF
TRBJ1-1	TRBV4-1	TRBD1	NA	TGCGCCAGCAGCCGGGGACAGGGGAGGAACACTGAAGCTTTCTTT	CASSRGQGRNTEAFF
TRBJ1-5	TRBV7-8	NA	NA	TGTGCCAGCAGCACCGGAGGGATCAATCAGCCCCAGCATTTT	CASSTGGINQPQHF
TRBJ1-6	TRBV7-9	NA	few	TGTGCCAGCAGCTTCCTCTTAAACTCCCTCCACTTT	CASSFLLNSLHF
TRBJ1-1	TRBV29-1	NA	NA	TGCAGCGCAGAACAGACGAACACTGAAGCTTTCTTT	CSAEQTNTEAFF
TRBJ2-3	TRBV4-1	TRBD1	NA	TGCGCCAGCAGCCAAGAATGGACAGGGACAGATACGCAGTATTTT	CASSQEWTGTDTQYF
TRBJ2-7	TRBV18	NA	NA	TGTGCCAGCTCACCCCCCAGGGGAAGCTCCTACGAGCAGTACTTC	CASSPPRGSSYEQYF
TRBJ1-5	TRBV6-2/TRBV6-3	TRBD1	NA	TGTGCCAGCAGTACTCCCGGGACAGGGAATCAGCCCCAGCATTTT	CASSTPGTGNQPQHF
TRBJ1-1	TRBV2	TRBD1	NA	TGTGCCAGCTGGCAGGACAGGGGGCTTCTGAACACTGAAGCTTTCTTT	CASWQDRGLLNTEAFF
TRBJ1-5	TRBV7-6	NA	NA	TGTGCCAGCAGCTTAGTGACCAAAGGGGATCAGCCCCAGCATTTT	CASSLVTKGDQPQHF
TRBJ2-7	TRBV5-1	TRBD1	NA	TGCGCCAGCAGCTGGACAGGGCCCGGGGCCGGGGGCGAGCAGTACTTC	CASSWTGPGAGGEQYF
TRBJ2-3	TRBV5-1	NA	once	TGCGCCAGCAGCTTGGGTGAGAGAATCACAGATACGCAGTATTTT	CASSLGERITDTQYF
TRBJ1-6	TRBV19	NA	NA	TGTGCCAGTAGTTTAGGCGGCTCCTATAATTCACCCCTCCACTTT	CASSLGGSYNSPLHF
TRBJ2-7	TRBV27	TRBD1	once	TGTGCCAGCAGTTTATCTGCCCGGCCAGGGGGCTCCTACGAGCAGTACTTC	CASSLSARPGGSYEQYF
TRBJ2-3	TRBV3-1/TRBV3-2	NA	NA	TGTGCCAGCAGCTCAAACCGTTATCAGGCAGATACGCAGTATTTT	CASSSNRYQADTQYF
TRBJ1-6	TRBV19	TRBD1	NA	TGTGCCAGTACCCCGGACAGGGGTTTTTCACCCCTCCACTTT	CASTPDRGFSPLHF
TRBJ1-1	TRBV7-9	TRBD1	few	TGTGCCAGCATTGAGGACAGGGGGATCGGTGAAGCTTTCTTT	CASIEDRGIGEAFF
TRBJ2-5	TRBV7-2	TRBD2	NA	TGTGCCAGCAGCCACTGGGGACTACTACTTCAGGGAGGCGGAGAGACCCAGTACTTC	CASSHWGLLLQGGGETQYF
TRBJ1-2	TRBV5-5	TRBD1	NA	TGTGCCAGCAGCCTATGGACAGGGGAAGGCTACACCTTC	CASSLWTGEGYTF
TRBJ2-1	TRBV6-2/TRBV6-3	TRBD2	NA	TGTGCCAGCAGTATACCTAGCGGGGGGTCGGATGAGCAGTTCTTC	CASSIPSGGSDEQFF
TRBJ2-5	TRBV5-1	NA	NA	TGCGCCAGCAGGCCCGCTAGGGAGACCCAGTACTTC	CASRPARETQYF
TRBJ2-5	TRBV12-3/TRBV12-4	NA	once	TGTGCCAGCAGTTCATTGGAGACCCAGTACTTC	CASSSLETQYF
TRBJ2-3	TRBV19	NA	NA	TGTGCCAGTAGTATTTCTGTCGGGTCGGCAGATACGCAGTATTTT	CASSISVGSADTQYF
TRBJ2-3	TRBV27	TRBD2	once	TGTGCCAGCAGTCTAAAGCGGGGGGGCCTCACAGATACGCAGTATTTT	CASSLKRGGLTDTQYF
TRBJ2-7	TRBV28	NA	once	TGTGCCAGCAGTTTTCAGGGTAGGGACGAGCAGTACTTC	CASSFQGRDEQYF
TRBJ2-7	TRBV6-5	TRBD1	NA	TGTGCCAGCAGCTACAGGGGGCAAAGCGAGCAGTACTTC	CASSYRGQSEQYF
TRBJ1-4	TRBV3-1/TRBV3-2	NA	few	TGTGCCAGCGATAAACCCCGGGGGAAAAAACTGTTTTTT	CASDKPRGKKLFF
TRBJ2-2	TRBV5-4	NA	few	TGTGCCAGCAGCCAGGGACTTTACACCGGGGAGCTGTTTTTT	CASSQGLYTGELFF
TRBJ2-7	TRBV5-5	NA	NA	TGTGCCAGCAGCATGACAGGACAGCCGGGAAGGGAGCAGTACTTC	CASSMTGQPGREQYF
TRBJ2-5	TRBV5-1	TRBD2	NA	TGCGCCAGCAGCGTTAGCGGGGGGGCCCTAGAGACCCAGTACTTC	CASSVSGGALETQYF
TRBJ2-2	TRBV4-2	TRBD2	NA	TGTGCCAGCAAAAGCGGGGGGGCGGCCGGGGAGCTGTTTTTT	CASKSGGAAGELFF